This TCR beta chain comes out of a study of T cell responses to AZD1222 COVID-19 vaccine. Study-level results: Donors in the cohort were predominantly white British and more often female, and clonal diversity was possibly underestimated. Sampled repertoires all dated from after the peak T cell response. Compared with day 0, the breadth and depth of the Spike-specific TCR repertoire rose significantly after two doses of AZD1222. Nearly half of unique spike-specific TCRs reportedly avoided B.1.351 and B.1.1.7 mutated regions.

As to this clone: Its antigen remains unidentified.

The repertoire was sequenced with immunoSEQ multiplex PCR; TCRdb's copy has only in-frame clones and lacks some. This sample has some 97,000 clones, with around nine tenths found just once. From germline, CDR1 is SNHLY and CDR2 FYNNEI. The CDR3 length is 14 residues. The V and J ends lost 0 bases and 7 bases respectively, with 7 bases between them. The receptor comes from an adult in good health. The sequenced sample was peripheral blood, obtained on day 0 of AZD1222 vaccination. This sequence joins TRBV2 and TRBJ1-6; D is unresolved. The CDR3 DNA sequence: TGTGCCAGCAGTGAAGCGGTTCGGAATTCACCCCTCCACTTT. Its protein product is CASSEAVRNSPLHF.